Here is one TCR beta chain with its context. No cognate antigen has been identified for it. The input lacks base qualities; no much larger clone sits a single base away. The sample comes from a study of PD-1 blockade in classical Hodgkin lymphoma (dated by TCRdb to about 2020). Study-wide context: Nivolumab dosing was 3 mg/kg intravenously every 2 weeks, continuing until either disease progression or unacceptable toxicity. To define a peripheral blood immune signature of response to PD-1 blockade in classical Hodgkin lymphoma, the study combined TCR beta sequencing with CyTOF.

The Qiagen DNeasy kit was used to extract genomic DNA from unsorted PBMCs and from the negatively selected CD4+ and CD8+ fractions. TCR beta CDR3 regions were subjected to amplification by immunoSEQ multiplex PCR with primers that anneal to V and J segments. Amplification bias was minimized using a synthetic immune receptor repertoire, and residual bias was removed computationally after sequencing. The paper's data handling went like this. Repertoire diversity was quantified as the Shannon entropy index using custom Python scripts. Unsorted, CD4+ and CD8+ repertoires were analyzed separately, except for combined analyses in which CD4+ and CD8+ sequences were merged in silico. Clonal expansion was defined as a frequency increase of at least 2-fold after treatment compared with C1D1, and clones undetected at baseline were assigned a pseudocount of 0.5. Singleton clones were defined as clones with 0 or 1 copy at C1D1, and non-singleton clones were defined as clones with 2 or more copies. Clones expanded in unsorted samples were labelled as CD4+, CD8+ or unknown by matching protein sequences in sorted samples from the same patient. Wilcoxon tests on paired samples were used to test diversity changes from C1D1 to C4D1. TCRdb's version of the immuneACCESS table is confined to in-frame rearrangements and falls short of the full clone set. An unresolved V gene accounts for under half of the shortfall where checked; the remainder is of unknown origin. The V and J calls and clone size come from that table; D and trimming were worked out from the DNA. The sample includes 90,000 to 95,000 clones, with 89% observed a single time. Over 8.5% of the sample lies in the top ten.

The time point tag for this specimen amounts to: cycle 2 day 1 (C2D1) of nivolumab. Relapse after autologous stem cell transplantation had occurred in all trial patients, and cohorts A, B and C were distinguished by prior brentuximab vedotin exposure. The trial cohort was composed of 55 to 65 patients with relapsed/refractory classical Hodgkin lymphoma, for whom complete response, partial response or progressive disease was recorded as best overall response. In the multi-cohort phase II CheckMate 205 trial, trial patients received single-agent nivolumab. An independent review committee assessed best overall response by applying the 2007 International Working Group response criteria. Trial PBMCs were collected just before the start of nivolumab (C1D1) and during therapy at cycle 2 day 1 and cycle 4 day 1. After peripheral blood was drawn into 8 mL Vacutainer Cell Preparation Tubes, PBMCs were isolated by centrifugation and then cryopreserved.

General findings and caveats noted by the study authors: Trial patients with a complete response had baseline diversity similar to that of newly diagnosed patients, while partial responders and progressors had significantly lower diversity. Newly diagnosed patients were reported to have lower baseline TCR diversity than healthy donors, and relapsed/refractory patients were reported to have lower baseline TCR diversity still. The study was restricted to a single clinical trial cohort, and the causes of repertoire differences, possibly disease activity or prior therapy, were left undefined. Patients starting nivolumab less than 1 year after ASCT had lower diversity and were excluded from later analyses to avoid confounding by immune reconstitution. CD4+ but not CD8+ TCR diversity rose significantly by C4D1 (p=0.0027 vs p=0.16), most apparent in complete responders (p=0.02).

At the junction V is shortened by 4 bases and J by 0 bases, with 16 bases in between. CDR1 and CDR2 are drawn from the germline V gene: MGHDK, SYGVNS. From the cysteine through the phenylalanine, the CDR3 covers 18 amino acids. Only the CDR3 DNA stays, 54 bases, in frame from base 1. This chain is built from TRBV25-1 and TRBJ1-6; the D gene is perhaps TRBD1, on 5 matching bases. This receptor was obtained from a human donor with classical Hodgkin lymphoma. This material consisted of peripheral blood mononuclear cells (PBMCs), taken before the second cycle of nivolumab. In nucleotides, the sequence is TGTGCCAGCAGTGCCGGGGCCGGGGGGAGCTCCTATAATTCACCCCTCCACTTT. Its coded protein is CASSAGAGGSSYNSPLHF. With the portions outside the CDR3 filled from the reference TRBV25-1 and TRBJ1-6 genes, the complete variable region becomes EADIYQTPRYLVIGTGKKITLECSQTMGHDKMYWYQQDPGMELHLIHYSYGVNSTEKGDLSSESTVSRIRTEHFPLTLESARPSHTSQYLCASSAGAGGSSYNSPLHFGNGTRLTVT.